The clone carrying this T cell receptor (beta chain) was seen at least ten times. The record originates from a study of kidney transplant recipient with SARS-CoV-2 infection. Between the trimmed V and J ends, which lost 5 bases and 4 bases, there was a span of 23 bases. The CDR3 covers 17 residues. TCRdb re-called the reads with MiXCR, one entry per CDR3 protein. The table shows fewer than 250,000 distinct CDR3 sequences, with 29% occurring only once. Sequenced material: a blood sample, taken at baseline and on roughly day 110 from a kidney transplant recipient. This TCR was recovered from a young adult male patient who had COVID-19 and was a kidney transplant recipient. The T cells may come from the graft donor. This chain uses TRBV7-1 with TRBJ1-2; D uncertain. TRBV7-1 is an ORF, with its function uncertain. The CDR3 loop reads CASSIQHHEGKTYGYTF. The CDR3 DNA sequence: TGTGCCAGCAGCATTCAGCATCACGAGGGAAAGACCTATGGCTACACCTTC.